The source of this TCR beta chain is a study of identical twins (dated by TCRdb to the mid-2010s). Looking at the study overall: To test whether fetal clonotypes persist, this study deep-sequenced TCR alpha and beta repertoires from monozygotic twins, from unrelated adults of various ages, and from cord blood. To rule out contamination, replicate twin experiments were performed at different times with different library preparation protocols.

Every donor was a healthy Caucasian. Three pairs of female monozygotic twins, all aged roughly 18 to 30 years, were included in the twin cohort. CD4+ and CD8+ T cell populations were isolated with positive isolation kits from Invitrogen. The receptor library was made with 5' RACE. Instrument on record: Illumina HiSeq 2000. Template switching added a universal primer binding site, and the final cDNA carried a unique molecular identifier that allowed TCR cDNA molecules to be counted accurately. Specific primers in the conserved constant-segment region were used to synthesize first-strand cDNA for TCR alpha and beta chains. To control for contamination, every cDNA library carried two barcodes: a SMART-Mk sample barcode plus Illumina barcodes. Two successive PCR steps introduced TruSeq adapter sequences along with Illumina sample barcodes. Sequencing of the TCR alpha and beta cDNA libraries was done on the Illumina HiSeq platform using custom primers. Under the source paper's analysis protocol: Raw reads were processed with MiGEC to extract unique molecular identifiers, and MiXCR was used to determine CDR3 positions. For each individual, recombination models were inferred using an EM algorithm with the repgenHMM and IGoR tools. The tcR package in R was used for shared clonotype analysis, with sharing normalized by the product of cloneset sizes. To study raw recombination free of thymic and clonal selection effects, out-of-frame nonproductive sequences were analyzed. TCRdb trimmed the raw reads at Q25, called clones with MiXCR and kept productive beta chains. Each record represents a unique CDR3 protein, reported with the most common genes and DNA among its rows. The V and J calls and clone size are TCRdb's, not the authors'. The sample yields about 530,000 distinct CDR3 sequences; approximately 20% were counted once. The top ten constitute roughly 0.5% of the sample.

Points the paper makes about the study in general: Compared with coincidental sharing between unrelated individuals, an excess of low generation-probability sequences was observed among out-of-frame TCR alpha sequences shared between twins. Fewer insertions were carried by abundant cord blood beta clonotypes; a weaker similar trend was observed in young adult naive repertoires, while no such trend was observed in memory repertoires. Zero-insertion analyses could be partly confounded by invariant T cells such as MAIT and iNKT, although diverse VJ usage argued against such confounding for most clonotypes. Because the same donors could not be followed over many years, the conclusions relied on cross-sectional statistical analysis. In beta out-of-frame sequences, excess twin sharing was weaker, because having fewer shared sequences lowered the signal-to-noise ratio. In monozygotic twins, recombination models systematically underestimated out-of-frame TCR alpha sharing, but the models matched the sharing seen between unrelated individuals.

Trimming at the junction amounts to 3 bases on V and 1 base on J, and the germline ends lie 10 bases apart. The CDR3 covers 15 residues, taking in both the cysteine and the phenylalanine. Kept here is only the CDR3 DNA, which spans 45 bases and is read in frame from base 1. The CDR1 and CDR2 encoded by the germline V gene are SGHRS and YFSETQ. As concerns this clonotype: Its antigen is currently not known. No clone much larger than this one lies a single base away; base qualities are absent.

This sample was also put to use in a study of yellow fever vaccine responses in identical twins. As that second paper reports: The authors reported that the T cell response to vaccination in identical twins appeared partly convergent and partly personalized. In identical twins, the study followed T cell clones that responded to the vaccine with precision.

The receptor's source is a woman younger than 30 in good health. The V and J segments used are TRBV5-1 and TRBJ2-2; the D gene identity is not certain. Sequencing input: CD4+ T cells sorted from blood. The CDR3 reads as follows: CASSWQELNTGELFF. The nucleotides read TGCGCCAGCAGCTGGCAAGAACTGAACACCGGGGAGCTGTTTTTT.